What follows are 17 T cell receptor beta chains derived from one specimen sequenced in a study of T cells in Graves' hyperthyroidism and ophthalmopathy. It was RNA transcripts that yielded the amplified TCR beta CDR3 regions. Carried out on the TCR CDR3, a first-round RT-PCR used the HTBI primer set. TCRdb itself ran the multiplex PCR reads through MiXCR, one entry per CDR3 protein. The sample has hundreds of thousands of distinct CDR3 sequences, 11% to 15% seen once. Source material: blood. These receptor sequences come from a woman aged 35 to 49 with Graves' hyperthyroidism.

Many counts were recorded for this clonotype. The J gene is TRBJ2-1, the V gene TRBV6-5, with 10 bases identical to TRBD2. CDR3 length equals 15 residues. In germline, CDR1 is MNHEY, CDR2 SVGAGI. J was trimmed by 6 bases and V by 8 bases; bases with no gene match: 10. The CDR3 coding sequence is TGTGCCAGCGTTAGGACTAGCGGCGTATTCAATGAGCAGTTCTTC. It encodes CASVRTSGVFNEQFF.

This clonotype has ten or more counts. The V and J genes are TRBV7-9 and TRBJ2-7; 8 bases are a match to TRBD2. This CDR3 is built from 16 residues. Germline V CDR1 and CDR2: SEHNR, FQNEAQ (reference sequence). Trimming cost V 4 bases and J 0 bases; bases outside gene matches: 8. CDR3 region: CASSSGPSGSSYEQYF. The DNA of the CDR3 is TGTGCCAGCAGCTCCGGCCCTAGCGGGTCCTCCTACGAGCAGTACTTC.

This clonotype occurred many times. The CDR3 DNA is TGTGCCAGCAGCCAACTTCTAGCGGGCTACAATGAGCAGTTCTTC. It translates to CASSQLLAGYNEQFF. The chain couples TRBV11-2 to TRBJ2-1; 8 bases map to TRBD2. This CDR3 region has 15 residues. Trimming at V came to 5 bases and at J to 3 bases, leaving 6 bases not matched to a gene. The germline V gene has CDR1 SGHAT and CDR2 FQNNGV.

This clonotype was recorded many times. The V call is TRBV20-1, the J call TRBJ2-5; D is unresolved. V lost 3 bases to trimming and J lost 2 bases, with 7 bases between them. The germline gives CDR1 DFQATT, CDR2 SNEGSKA (reference sequence). The CDR3 is made up of 12 amino acids. The CDR3 reads CSASRHQETQYF. The CDR3 DNA follows: TGCAGTGCTAGCAGACATCAAGAGACCCAGTACTTC.

This clonotype came up many times. The V call is TRBV5-1, the J call TRBJ2-7; 12 bases fit TRBD2. J was trimmed by 4 bases and V by 0 bases; bases with no gene match: 8. Germline CDR1 SGHRS, CDR2 YFSETQ. The CDR3 loop spans 17 amino acids. CDR3 region: CASSLGGTSGHGYEQYF. In nucleotides, the CDR3 is TGCGCCAGCAGCTTGGGAGGGACTAGCGGGCACGGGTACGAGCAGTACTTC.

This clonotype showed up many times. CDR3 nucleotides: TGTGCCAGCAGTTTATCAGCGGGCCCCTTCGGGGAGCAGTTCTTC. Amino acid sequence: CASSLSAGPFGEQFF. This chain uses TRBV28 with TRBJ2-1; tentative D call: TRBD2 (6 bases). In germline, CDR1 is MDHEN, CDR2 SYDVKM. Trimming took 1 base from V and 10 from J, leaving 17 bases between them. The CDR3 spans 15 residues.

The V gene is TRBV20-1, the J gene TRBJ1-2, with a possible D match to TRBD1 (5 bases). The CDR3 has 13 residues. Trimming stripped 5 bases from V and 4 bases from J, with 14 bases between. The germline V gene encodes CDR1 DFQATT and CDR2 SNEGSKA (reference sequence). The CDR3 DNA sequence: TGCAGTGCTGCCTTCTCCGACAGCTATGGCTACACCTTC. Translated, it gives CSAAFSDSYGYTF.

CDR3 nucleotide sequence: TGCAGTGGTGGACAGGGTGGGTATGGCTACACCTTC. Protein: CSGGQGGYGYTF. J is TRBJ1-2 and V is TRBV20-1; TRBD1 agrees at 8 bases. Trimming at V came to 7 bases and at J to 5 bases, leaving 6 bases not matched to a gene. The germline V gene encodes CDR1 DFQATT and CDR2 SNEGSKA (reference sequence). The CDR3 is 12 amino acids.

In its sample, this clonotype was seen many times. V is TRBV27 and J is TRBJ2-5; 9 positions agree with TRBD2. The CDR3 consists of 15 residues. The germline V gene has CDR1 MNHEY and CDR2 SMNVEV (reference sequence). The J segment lost 0 bases and the V segment lost 7 bases, leaving 6 bases of the junction unmatched. The chain's CDR3 is CASKPTSGDQETQYF. The CDR3, as DNA: TGTGCCAGCAAACCGACTAGCGGTGACCAAGAGACCCAGTACTTC.

This clonotype was observed a handful of times. V is TRBV10-2 and J is TRBJ1-1; D unclear. The CDR3 has 13 amino acids. V lost 3 bases and J lost 1, with 6 bases in between. Germline V lookup: CDR1 WSHSY, CDR2 SAAADI. CDR3 loop: CASSDGRNTEAFF. The CDR3, as DNA: TGCGCCAGCAGTGACGGAAGGAACACTGAAGCTTTCTTT.

This clonotype came up many times. The gene calls are TRBV28 and TRBJ2-7; D not certain. This CDR3 contains 13 residues. Trimming shortened V by 5 bases and J by 0 bases, and 8 bases separated the two germline ends. Germline-derived CDR1 and CDR2 are MDHEN and SYDVKM. CDR3 DNA sequence: TGTGCCAGCAGTCCGGACCTCTCCTACGAGCAGTACTTC. Translation gives CASSPDLSYEQYF. Together with reference TRBV28 and TRBJ2-7, the CDR3 gives the full variable domain: DVKVTQSSRYLVKRTGEKVFLECVQDMDHENMFWYRQDPGLGLRLIYFSYDVKMKEKGDIPEGYSVSREKKERFSLILESASTNQTSMYLCASSPDLSYEQYFGPGTRLTVT.

The table lists this clonotype with a few counts. The genes are TRBV6-2 or TRBV6-3 and TRBJ2-3; no reliable D call. The CDR3 has 15 residues. Trimming removed 0 bases at V and 0 bases at J, with 7 bases between. Germline CDR1 MNHEY, CDR2 SVGEGT. The CDR3 DNA is TGTGCCAGCAGTTACTCGGAACAGAGCACAGATACGCAGTATTTT. Protein product: CASSYSEQSTDTQYF.

This clonotype has at least ten counts. Here the CDR3 reads CASSGQLTNEKLFF. The CDR3 bases are TGTGCCAGCAGTGGCCAGCTAACTAATGAAAAACTGTTTTTT. V usage is TRBV2 and J usage is TRBJ1-4; D gene uncertain. Trimming shortened V by 4 bases and J by 1 base, and 7 bases separated the two germline ends. CDR3 length: 14 amino acids. Germline CDR1 SNHLY, CDR2 FYNNEI.

The chain recombines TRBV7-3 with TRBJ2-1, with 7 bases fitting TRBD1. The V gene's germline CDR1 is SGHTA and CDR2 FQGTGA. The V and J ends lost 4 bases and 8 bases, in that order; junction bases with no gene match: 5. The CDR3 runs 13 residues. The CDR3 bases are TGTGCCAGCAGCTCTTCGACAGGGCATGAGCAGTTCTTC. Translating gives CASSSSTGHEQFF. Looking up the rest from reference TRBV7-3 and TRBJ2-1 gives the full variable domain: GAGVSQTPSNKVTEKGKYVELRCDPISGHTALYWYRQSLGQGPEFLIYFQGTGAADDSGLPNDRFFAVRPEGSVSTLKIQRTERGDSAVYLCASSSSTGHEQFFGPGTRLTVL.

The CDR3 protein is CASKGVLAGANTGELFF. The CDR3 DNA sequence: TGTGCCAGCAAAGGGGTTCTAGCGGGGGCGAACACCGGGGAGCTGTTTTTT. V usage is TRBV2 and J usage is TRBJ2-2, with 10 bases aligning to TRBD2. The CDR3 contains 17 residues. Germline-derived CDR1 and CDR2 are SNHLY and FYNNEI. Trimming took 7 bases from V and 0 from J; bases not matched to a gene: 8. The entire variable domain, with the rest obtained from reference TRBV2 and TRBJ2-2, is as follows: EPEVTQTPSHQVTQMGQEVILRCVPISNHLYFYWYRQILGQKVEFLVSFYNNEISEKSEIFDDQFSVERPDGSNFTLKIRSTKLEDSAMYFCASKGVLAGANTGELFFGEGSRLTVL.

About this clonotype itself: A much larger clone is a single base away; this may be a read error. The V and J genes are TRBV11-2 and TRBJ2-1; a possible D gene is TRBD1 (5 bases). CDR3 length: 15 residues. Germline lookup yields CDR1 SGHAT and CDR2 FQNNGV. DNA for the CDR3: TGTGCCGGCAGCTTAGAAGGGGTCTCCTACAATGAGCAGTTCTTC. This gives the protein CAGSLEGVSYNEQFF.

This clonotype is judged hyperexpanded. The chain combines TRBV7-8 with TRBJ1-4; perhaps TRBD1 as D (6 bases). Germline V gives CDR1 SGHVS, CDR2 FQNEAQ. Deletions cut 5 bases from V and 4 bases from J, with 14 bases between. CDR3 size: 15 residues. CDR3 in DNA: TGTGCCAGCAGCCTAGGGGGGGGGATTAATGAAAAACTGTTTTTT. It yields the protein CASSLGGGINEKLFF.